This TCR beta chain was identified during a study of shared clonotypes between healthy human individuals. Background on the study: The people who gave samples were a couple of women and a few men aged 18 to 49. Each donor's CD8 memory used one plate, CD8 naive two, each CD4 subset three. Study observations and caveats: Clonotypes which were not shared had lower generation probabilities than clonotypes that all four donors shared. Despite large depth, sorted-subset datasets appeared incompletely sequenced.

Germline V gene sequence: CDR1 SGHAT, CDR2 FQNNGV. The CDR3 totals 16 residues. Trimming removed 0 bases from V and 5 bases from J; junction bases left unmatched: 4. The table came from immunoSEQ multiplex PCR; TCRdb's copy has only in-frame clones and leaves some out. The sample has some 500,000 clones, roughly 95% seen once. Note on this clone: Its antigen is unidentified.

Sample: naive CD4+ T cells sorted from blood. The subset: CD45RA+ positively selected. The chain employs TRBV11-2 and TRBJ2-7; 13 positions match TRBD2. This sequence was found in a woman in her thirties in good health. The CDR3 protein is CASSLDLGLAGDEQYF. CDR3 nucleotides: TGTGCCAGCAGCTTAGATCTCGGACTAGCGGGAGACGAGCAGTACTTC. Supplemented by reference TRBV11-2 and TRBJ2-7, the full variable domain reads EAGVAQSPRYKIIEKRQSVAFWCNPISGHATLYWYQQILGQGPKLLIQFQNNGVVDDSQLPKDRFSAERLKGVDSTLKIQPAKLEDSAVYLCASSLDLGLAGDEQYFGPGTRLTVT.